The text below deals with one T cell receptor (beta chain). Its specificity is unknown. The source of the sample is a study of vaccination and CD4 T cells after COVID-19. The treatment was: roughly 10-day PBMC culture with coronavirus spike peptide pools or control peptides (ViraFEST assay). Peptide-pool expansion of antigen-specific T cells preceded TCR sequencing in ViraFEST. Days 3 and 7 saw half the medium replaced with fresh IL-2 medium. Cultured CD4+ T cell DNA underwent sequencing with the Oncomine TCR Beta short-read assay. TCRdb processed the PCR reads anew with MiXCR; each CDR3 protein has one entry. This repertoire shows 20,000 to 25,000 distinct CDR3 sequences, about 51% found once; its top ten account for about 6.5%. This CDR3 region has 15 residues. Between the trimmed V and J ends, which lost 0 bases and 0 bases, there was a span of 7 bases. Looked up from germline, CDR1 is SGDLS and CDR2 is YYNGEE.

The sequence was obtained from a human donor who had recovered from COVID-19. The genes are TRBV9 and TRBJ2-1, with D possibly TRBD2 on 5 matching bases. The sequencing sample was made of CD4+ T cells from blood, cultured in vitro. DNA for the CDR3: TGTGCCAGCAGCGTAGGGGCGGGCTCCTACAATGAGCAGTTCTTC. Translated: CASSVGAGSYNEQFF.